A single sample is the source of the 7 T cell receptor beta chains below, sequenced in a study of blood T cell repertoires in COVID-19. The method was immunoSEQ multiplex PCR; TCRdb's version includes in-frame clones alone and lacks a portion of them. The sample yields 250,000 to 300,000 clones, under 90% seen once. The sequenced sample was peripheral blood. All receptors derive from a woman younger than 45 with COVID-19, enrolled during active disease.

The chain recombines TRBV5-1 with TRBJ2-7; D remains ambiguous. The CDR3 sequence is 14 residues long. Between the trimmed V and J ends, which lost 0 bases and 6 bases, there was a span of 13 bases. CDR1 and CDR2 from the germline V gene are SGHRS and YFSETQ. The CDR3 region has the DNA TGCGCCAGCAGCTTGGCAGACCTCTCGGGCGAGCAGTACTTC. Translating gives CASSLADLSGEQYF.

The CDR3 nucleotides read TGTGCCACCAGTGATTCTCCCGGCAGGGGCCCCTACGAGCAGTACTTC. As protein: CATSDSPGRGPYEQYF. The gene calls are TRBV24-1 and TRBJ2-7, with D possibly TRBD1 on 6 matching bases. The germline CDR1 and CDR2 sequences are KGHDR and SFDVKD. The CDR3 spans 16 residues. V was clipped by 2 bases and J by 2 bases, with 15 bases between them.

The CDR3 spells CASSSSSGGVYEQYF. For the CDR3, the DNA is TGTGCCAGTAGTTCTTCTAGCGGGGGGGTCTACGAGCAGTACTTC. This chain connects TRBV19 to TRBJ2-7; TRBD2 aligns across 12 bases. With 5 bases clipped from V and 3 bases from J, the junction kept 5 bases outside the gene matches. CDR3 length: 15 residues. Germline values: CDR1 LNHDA, CDR2 SQIVND (reference sequence).

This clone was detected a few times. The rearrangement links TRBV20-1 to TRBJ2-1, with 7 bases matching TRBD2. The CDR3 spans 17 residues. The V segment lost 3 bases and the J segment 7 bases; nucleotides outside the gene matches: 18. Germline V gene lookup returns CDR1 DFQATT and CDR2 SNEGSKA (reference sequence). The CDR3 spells CSASLSRVGGRGNEQFF. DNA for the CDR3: TGCAGTGCTAGTCTCTCTCGGGTCGGGGGGAGGGGAAATGAGCAGTTCTTC.

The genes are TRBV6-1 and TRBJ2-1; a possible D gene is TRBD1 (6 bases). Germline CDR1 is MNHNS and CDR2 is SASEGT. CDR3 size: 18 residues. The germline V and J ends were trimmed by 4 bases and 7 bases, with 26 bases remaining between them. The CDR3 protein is CASSVHSTSGHPKNEQFF. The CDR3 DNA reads TGTGCCAGCAGTGTCCACTCGACTTCGGGACACCCCAAGAATGAGCAGTTCTTC.

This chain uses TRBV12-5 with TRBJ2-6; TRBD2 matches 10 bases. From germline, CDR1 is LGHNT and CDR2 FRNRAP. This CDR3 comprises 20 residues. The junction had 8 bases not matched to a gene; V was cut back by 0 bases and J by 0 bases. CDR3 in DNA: TGTGCTAGTGGTTTGGTGGTTCTAGCGGGGGCAAGCTCTGGGGCCAACGTCCTGACTTTC. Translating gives CASGLVVLAGASSGANVLTF.

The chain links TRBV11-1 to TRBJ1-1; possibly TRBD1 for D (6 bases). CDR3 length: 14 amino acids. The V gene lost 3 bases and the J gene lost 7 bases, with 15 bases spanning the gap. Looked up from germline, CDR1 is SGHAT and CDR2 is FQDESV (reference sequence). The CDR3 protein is CASSFWTEEGEAFF. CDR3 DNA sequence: TGTGCCAGCAGCTTCTGGACAGAGGAAGGTGAAGCTTTCTTT.